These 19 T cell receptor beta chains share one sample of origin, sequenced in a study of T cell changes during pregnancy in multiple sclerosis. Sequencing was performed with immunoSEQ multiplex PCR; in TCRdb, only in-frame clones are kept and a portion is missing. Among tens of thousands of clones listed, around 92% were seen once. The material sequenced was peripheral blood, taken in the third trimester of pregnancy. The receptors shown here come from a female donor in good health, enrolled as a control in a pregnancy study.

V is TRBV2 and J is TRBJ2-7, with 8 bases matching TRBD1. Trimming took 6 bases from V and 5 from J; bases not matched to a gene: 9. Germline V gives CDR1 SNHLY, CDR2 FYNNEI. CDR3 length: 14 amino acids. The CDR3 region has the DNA TGTGCCAGCAGGGTCGACAGGGGTCGGCACGAGCAGTACTTC. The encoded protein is CASRVDRGRHEQYF.

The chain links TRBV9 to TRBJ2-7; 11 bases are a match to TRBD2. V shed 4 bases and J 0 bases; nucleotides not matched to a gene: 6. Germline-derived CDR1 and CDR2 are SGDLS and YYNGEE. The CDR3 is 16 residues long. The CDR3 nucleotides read TGTGCCAGCAGCACGGGGACTAGCGGTACCTCCTACGAGCAGTACTTC. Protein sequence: CASSTGTSGTSYEQYF.

The CDR3 region has the DNA TGTGCCAGCTCATCTCGGCGGGGGGTTTATAACCAAGAGACCCAGTACTTC. Its protein is CASSSRRGVYNQETQYF. V is TRBV18 and J is TRBJ2-5, with 8 bases matching TRBD2. V lost 5 bases and J lost 0; bases outside the gene matches: 11. The CDR3 contains 17 residues. Germline loops: CDR1 KGHSH, CDR2 LQKENI.

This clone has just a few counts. The CDR3 protein is CASSEGQGYQETQYF. CDR3 in DNA: TGTGCCAGCAGTGAGGGTCAGGGGTACCAAGAGACCCAGTACTTC. The chain combines TRBV2 with TRBJ2-5, with a possible D match to TRBD1 (6 bases). The CDR3 sequence is 15 residues long. Trimming removed 3 bases at V and 0 bases at J, with 11 bases between. The V gene's germline CDR1 is SNHLY and CDR2 FYNNEI.

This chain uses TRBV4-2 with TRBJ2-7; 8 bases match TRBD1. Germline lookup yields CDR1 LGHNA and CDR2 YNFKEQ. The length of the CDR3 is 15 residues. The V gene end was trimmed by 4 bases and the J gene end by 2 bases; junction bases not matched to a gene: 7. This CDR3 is CASSLYRTGTYEQYF. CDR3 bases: TGTGCCAGCAGCCTATATAGGACAGGGACCTACGAGCAGTACTTC.

CDR3 sequence: CASSYEGETQYF. The CDR3, as DNA: TGTGCCAGCAGTTACGAGGGAGAGACCCAGTACTTC. The V call is TRBV6-5, the J call TRBJ2-5; a possible D gene is TRBD2 (5 bases). V dropped 2 bases and J dropped 4 bases, with 5 bases sitting between them. Germline V CDR1 and CDR2: MNHEY, SVGAGI. There are 12 residues in the CDR3.

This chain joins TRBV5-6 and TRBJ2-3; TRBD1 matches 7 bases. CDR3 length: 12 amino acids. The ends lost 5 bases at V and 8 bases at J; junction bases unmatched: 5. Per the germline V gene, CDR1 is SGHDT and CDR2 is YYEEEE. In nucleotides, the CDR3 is TGTGCCAGCAGGCTCACAGGGGCTACGCAGTATTTT. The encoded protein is CASRLTGATQYF.

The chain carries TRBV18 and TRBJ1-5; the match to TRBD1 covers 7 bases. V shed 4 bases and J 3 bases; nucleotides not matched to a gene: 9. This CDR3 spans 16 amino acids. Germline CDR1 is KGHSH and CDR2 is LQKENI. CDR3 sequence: CASSHRDRNLNQPQHF. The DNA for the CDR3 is TGTGCCAGCTCACACCGGGACAGAAATCTCAATCAGCCCCAGCATTTT.

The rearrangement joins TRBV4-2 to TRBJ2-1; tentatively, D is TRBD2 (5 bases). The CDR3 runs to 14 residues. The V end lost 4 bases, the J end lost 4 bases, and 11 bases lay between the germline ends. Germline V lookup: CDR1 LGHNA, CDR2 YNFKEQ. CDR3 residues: CASSLGGGYNEQFF. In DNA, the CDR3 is TGTGCCAGCAGCCTTGGAGGCGGGTACAATGAGCAGTTCTTC.

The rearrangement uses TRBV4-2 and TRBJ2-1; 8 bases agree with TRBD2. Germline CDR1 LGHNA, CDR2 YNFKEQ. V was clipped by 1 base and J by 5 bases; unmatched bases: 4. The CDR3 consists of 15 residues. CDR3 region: CASSQGGGRDNEQFF. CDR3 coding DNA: TGTGCCAGCAGCCAAGGCGGGGGGAGGGACAATGAGCAGTTCTTC.

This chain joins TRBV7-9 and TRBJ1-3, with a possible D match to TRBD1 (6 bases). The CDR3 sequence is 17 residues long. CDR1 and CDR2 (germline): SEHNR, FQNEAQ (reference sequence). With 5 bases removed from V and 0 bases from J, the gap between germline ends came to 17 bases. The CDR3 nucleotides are TGTGCCAGCAGCGGTTACAGGGCCCCGGACTCTGGAAACACCATATATTTT. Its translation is CASSGYRAPDSGNTIYF.

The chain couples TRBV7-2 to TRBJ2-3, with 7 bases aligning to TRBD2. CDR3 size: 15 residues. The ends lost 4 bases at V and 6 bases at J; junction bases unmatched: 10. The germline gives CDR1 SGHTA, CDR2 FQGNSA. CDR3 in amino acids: CASSSSGREWDTQYF. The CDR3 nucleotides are TGTGCCAGCAGCTCCTCTGGGCGGGAGTGGGATACGCAGTATTTT.

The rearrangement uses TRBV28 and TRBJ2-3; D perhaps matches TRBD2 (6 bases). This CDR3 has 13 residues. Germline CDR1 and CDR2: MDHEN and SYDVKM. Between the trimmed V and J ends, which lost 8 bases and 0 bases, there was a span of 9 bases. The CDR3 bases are TGTGCCAGCCGGACTACTAGCACAGATACGCAGTATTTT. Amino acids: CASRTTSTDTQYF.

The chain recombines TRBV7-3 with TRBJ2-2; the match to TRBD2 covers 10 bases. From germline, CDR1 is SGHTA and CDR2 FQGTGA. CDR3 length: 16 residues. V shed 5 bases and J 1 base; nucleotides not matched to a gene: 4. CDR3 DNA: TGTGCCAGCAGCACCTCTAGCGGGAGGAACACCGGGGAGCTGTTTTTT. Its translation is CASSTSSGRNTGELFF.

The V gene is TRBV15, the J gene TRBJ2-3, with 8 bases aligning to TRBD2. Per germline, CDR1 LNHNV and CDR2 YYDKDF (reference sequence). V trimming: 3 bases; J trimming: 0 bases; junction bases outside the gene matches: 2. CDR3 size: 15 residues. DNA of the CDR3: TGTGCCACCAGCAGGACTAGCGCGAGCACAGATACGCAGTATTTT. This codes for CATSRTSASTDTQYF.

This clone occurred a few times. The DNA of the CDR3 is TGTGCCACCAGCAGAGGGACTAGCGGAGGGGGCGGAGAGCAGTTCTTC. Translating it yields CATSRGTSGGGGEQFF. J is TRBJ2-1 and V is TRBV15; 10 nucleotides agree with TRBD2. V lost 1 base, J lost 10 bases, and 10 bases stayed unmatched. The CDR3 covers 16 residues. From germline, CDR1 is LNHNV and CDR2 YYDKDF (reference sequence).

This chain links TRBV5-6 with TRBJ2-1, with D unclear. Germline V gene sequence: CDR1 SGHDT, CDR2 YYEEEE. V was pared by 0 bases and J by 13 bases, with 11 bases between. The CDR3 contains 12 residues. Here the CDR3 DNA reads TGTGCCAGCAGCTTGGACAGCAGCCGACAGTTCTTC. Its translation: CASSLDSSRQFF.

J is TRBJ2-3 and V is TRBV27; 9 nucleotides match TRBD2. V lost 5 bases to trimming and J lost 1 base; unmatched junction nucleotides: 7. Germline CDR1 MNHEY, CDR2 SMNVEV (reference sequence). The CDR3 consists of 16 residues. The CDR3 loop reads CASSLQAGGGTDTQYF. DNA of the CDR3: TGTGCCAGCAGTCTTCAGGCGGGAGGGGGCACAGATACGCAGTATTTT.

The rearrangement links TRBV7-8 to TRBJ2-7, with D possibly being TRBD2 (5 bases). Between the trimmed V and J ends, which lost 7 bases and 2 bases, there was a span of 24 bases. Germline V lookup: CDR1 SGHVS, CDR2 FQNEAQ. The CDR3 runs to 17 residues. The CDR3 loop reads CASTREVPSGRTYEQYF. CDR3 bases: TGTGCCAGCACCCGAGAAGTCCCCAGCGGACGCACCTACGAGCAGTACTTC.